The next 13 T cell receptor beta chains were all read from a single sample in a study of vaccination and CD4 T cells after COVID-19. These receptors' antigens are unknown. The Oncomine TCR Beta short-read assay was what sequenced the DNA obtained from cultured CD4+ T cells. Each CDR3 protein gets one entry after TCRdb re-called the PCR reads with MiXCR. Among approximately 16,000 distinct CDR3 sequences, roughly 56% were seen once, and the ten largest hold 6.5% to 9%. Described treatment: approximately 9-day PBMC culture with coronavirus spike peptide pools or control peptides (ViraFEST assay). Source material: CD4+ T cells from blood, cultured in vitro. The source is a human donor who had recovered from COVID-19.

The chain has TRBV4-1 and TRBJ2-5, with TRBD1 identical over 10 bases. Germline trimming cut 0 bases from V and 5 bases from J; bases unmatched to any gene: 9. The V gene's germline CDR1 is MGHRA and CDR2 YSYEKL. The CDR3 length is 17 residues. The CDR3 region is CASSQDRTGGVWETQYF. The CDR3 DNA is TGCGCCAGCAGCCAAGATCGGACAGGGGGAGTGTGGGAGACCCAGTACTTC.

The rearrangement joins TRBV7-3 to TRBJ1-1; 10 bases match TRBD1. CDR3 length: 15 residues. Germline CDR1 is SGHTA and CDR2 is FQGTGA. Trimming took 5 bases from V and 5 from J; bases not matched to a gene: 8. CDR3 loop: CASSLVGTGDTEAFF. The DNA of the CDR3 is TGTGCCAGCAGCCTAGTAGGGACAGGGGATACTGAAGCTTTCTTT.

The CDR3 region is CATSRDQGEQYF. The CDR3 DNA is TGTGCCACCAGCAGAGATCAGGGCGAGCAGTACTTC. V and J are TRBV15 and TRBJ2-7; D is perhaps TRBD1 (5 bases). This CDR3 is built from 12 residues. V lost 0 bases and J lost 6, with 6 bases in between. CDR1 is LNHNV, CDR2 YYDKDF, per germline (reference sequence).

The chain links TRBV11-3 to TRBJ1-2, with D unresolved. The V and J ends lost 5 bases and 6 bases respectively, with 13 bases between them. Germline lookup yields CDR1 SGHNT and CDR2 YENEEA. CDR3 length: 13 amino acids. The CDR3 loop reads CASSLRSGNGYTF. In nucleotides, the CDR3 is TGTGCCAGCAGCCTCCGATCCGGGAATGGCTACACCTTC.

This chain joins TRBV24-1 and TRBJ2-5; the D gene is possibly TRBD1 (6 bases). CDR1 is KGHDR, CDR2 SFDVKD, per germline. The CDR3 length is 15 residues. Deletions cut 3 bases from V and 3 bases from J, with 13 bases between. The CDR3 is CATSDPRGTEETQYF. As DNA, the CDR3 is TGTGCCACCAGTGATCCGAGGGGGACGGAAGAGACCCAGTACTTC.

The chain employs TRBV7-3 and TRBJ1-2; weak D call: TRBD1 (5 bases). V lost 2 bases and J lost 5, with 9 bases in between. Germline V lookup: CDR1 SGHTA, CDR2 FQGTGA. CDR3 length: 13 amino acids. Here the CDR3 reads CASSLPGGYGYTF. The CDR3 nucleotides read TGTGCCAGCAGCTTACCTGGGGGTTATGGCTACACCTTC.

CDR3 in DNA: TGTGCCAGCAGCGGCAGGGGAGGGAACACTGAAGCTTTCTTT. Translation gives CASSGRGGNTEAFF. This chain links TRBV11-3 with TRBJ1-1; D is perhaps TRBD1 (6 bases). The CDR3 has 14 residues. The V end lost 5 bases, the J end lost 1 base, and 11 bases lay between the germline ends. Germline CDR1 and CDR2: SGHNT and YENEEA.

The genes are TRBV20-1 and TRBJ2-3; TRBD2 matches 7 bases. CDR1 and CDR2 (germline): DFQATT, SNEGSKA (reference sequence). V was clipped by 1 base and J by 7 bases; unmatched bases: 8. The CDR3 extends over 14 amino acids. For the CDR3, the DNA is TGCAGTGCTAGAGGACGGGGGGACCCAAATACGCAGTATTTT. Its protein is CSARGRGDPNTQYF.

This clonotype appeared a single time. The chain combines TRBV20-1 with TRBJ2-1; TRBD2 agrees at 9 bases. V was pared by 4 bases and J by 2 bases, with 3 bases of the junction left unmatched. The CDR3 consists of 14 residues. Looked up from germline, CDR1 is DFQATT and CDR2 is SNEGSKA (reference sequence). In DNA form, the CDR3 reads TGCAGTGCTACGGGCGGGAGGGCCTACAATGAGCAGTTCTTC. Its protein is CSATGGRAYNEQFF.

This rearrangement joins TRBV12-3 or TRBV12-4 to TRBJ1-5, with a weak D call TRBD1 (5 bases). The CDR3 is 12 residues long. The V and J ends lost 6 bases and 7 bases respectively, with 10 bases between them. Here the CDR3 reads CASSRGVQPQHF. The CDR3 DNA reads TGTGCCAGCAGCCGAGGGGTGCAGCCCCAGCATTTT.

This clonotype was detected a few times. The rearrangement links TRBV10-1 to TRBJ1-5, with TRBD1 as a possible D gene (6 bases). The CDR3 extends over 16 amino acids. Germline CDR1 and CDR2: WNHNN and SYGVQD (reference sequence). V shed 11 bases and J shed 0 bases, with 20 bases lying between them. The CDR3 DNA is TGCGCCGGGGAGAGCAGGGGTCCCACTAGCAATCAGCCCCAGCATTTT. As protein: CAGESRGPTSNQPQHF.

As for this clonotype: Germline and junction disagree at one end, which may indicate a read error. This sequence joins TRBV19 and TRBJ1-6; the D gene is possibly TRBD1 (6 bases). Germline lookup yields CDR1 LNHDA and CDR2 SQIVND (reference sequence). CDR3 size: 13 residues. The CDR3 nucleotides read TGTGCCAGTAACAACAGGGCCGATTCACCCCTCCGCTTT. It codes for CASNNRADSPLRF.

The count of this clonotype is one. The rearrangement links TRBV28 to TRBJ2-2; tentatively, D is TRBD1 (5 bases). Per the germline V gene, CDR1 is MDHEN and CDR2 is SYDVKM. Trimming took 2 bases from V and 6 from J, leaving 10 bases between them. CDR3 size: 14 residues. The CDR3 sequence is CASSLQQGAGELFF. CDR3 DNA sequence: TGTGCCAGCAGTTTACAGCAGGGTGCCGGGGAGCTGTTTTTT.